This is a list of T cell receptor beta chains from one sample in a study of post-analysis software for immune sequencing data. TCRdb re-called the PCR reads through MiXCR, storing one row per CDR3 protein. The sample records 400,000 to 500,000 distinct CDR3 sequences, 35% to 45% being singletons. Material: blood. These TCRs come from a girl aged 2-9 years with multiple sclerosis. CDR3s include the opening cysteine and the closing phenylalanine or tryptophan. D genes are given only for firm matches. Rows may omit the clone size; those that give it use once, few, many or a size class.

abundance: few; d_gene: .; v_gene: TRBV28; j_gene: TRBJ2-7; CDR3aa: CASSPAGSYEQYF; CDR3nt: TGTGCCAGCAGTCCGGCAGGCTCCTACGAGCAGTACTTC
abundance: .; d_gene: .; v_gene: TRBV7-2; j_gene: TRBJ2-7; CDR3aa: CASSSGAGGSYEQYF; CDR3nt: TGTGCCAGCAGTTCAGGGGCAGGGGGGAGTTACGAGCAGTACTTC
abundance: .; d_gene: .; v_gene: TRBV29-1; j_gene: TRBJ2-1; CDR3aa: CSVDSDYNEQFF; CDR3nt: TGCAGCGTTGACTCGGATTACAATGAGCAGTTCTTC
abundance: .; d_gene: TRBD1; v_gene: TRBV5-1; j_gene: TRBJ2-3; CDR3aa: CASSLRSGQEYTDTQYF; CDR3nt: TGCGCCAGCAGCTTGAGAAGTGGACAGGAATACACAGATACGCAGTATTTT
abundance: few; d_gene: TRBD2; v_gene: TRBV7-8; j_gene: TRBJ2-7; CDR3aa: CASSPLLAGVSEQYF; CDR3nt: TGTGCCAGCAGCCCCCTACTAGCGGGAGTTAGCGAGCAGTACTTC
abundance: few; d_gene: TRBD1; v_gene: TRBV7-7; j_gene: TRBJ2-5; CDR3aa: CASSLGGTGETQYF; CDR3nt: TGTGCCAGCAGCCTTGGCGGGACAGGGGAGACCCAGTACTTC
abundance: few; d_gene: TRBD2; v_gene: TRBV7-9; j_gene: TRBJ2-7; CDR3aa: CASSLPSSGSIHEQYF; CDR3nt: TGTGCCAGCAGCTTACCCTCCAGCGGGAGTATCCACGAGCAGTACTTC
abundance: .; d_gene: TRBD1; v_gene: TRBV12-3/TRBV12-4; j_gene: TRBJ1-2; CDR3aa: CASSPRDRVRGYTF; CDR3nt: TGTGCCAGCAGTCCCCGGGACAGGGTGAGAGGCTACACCTTC
abundance: .; d_gene: TRBD2; v_gene: TRBV7-2; j_gene: TRBJ2-7; CDR3aa: CASSPPGTSSTFYEQYF; CDR3nt: TGTGCCAGCAGCCCCCCTGGGACTAGCTCGACATTCTACGAGCAGTACTTC
abundance: .; d_gene: .; v_gene: TRBV29-1; j_gene: TRBJ2-7; CDR3aa: CSVAMWHGQYF; CDR3nt: TGCAGCGTTGCTATGTGGCACGGGCAGTACTTC
abundance: few; d_gene: .; v_gene: TRBV18; j_gene: TRBJ2-3; CDR3aa: CASSPESSAADTQYF; CDR3nt: TGTGCCAGCTCACCAGAATCTAGCGCCGCAGATACGCAGTATTTT
abundance: .; d_gene: .; v_gene: TRBV12-3/TRBV12-4; j_gene: TRBJ1-1; CDR3aa: CASSFDRGTEAFF; CDR3nt: TGTGCCAGCAGTTTTGACCGAGGGACCGAAGCTTTCTTT
abundance: few; d_gene: .; v_gene: TRBV4-2; j_gene: TRBJ2-5; CDR3aa: CASSQEMATGETQYF; CDR3nt: TGTGCCAGCAGCCAAGAAATGGCAACCGGGGAGACCCAGTACTTC
abundance: few; d_gene: .; v_gene: TRBV7-9; j_gene: TRBJ2-7; CDR3aa: CASSSPLRPGAVSYEQYF; CDR3nt: TGTGCCAGCAGCTCCCCCCTCCGCCCCGGGGCTGTCTCCTACGAGCAGTACTTC
abundance: few; d_gene: TRBD2; v_gene: TRBV4-1; j_gene: TRBJ2-3; CDR3aa: CASSRQQSLSGAASTDTQYF; CDR3nt: TGCGCCAGCAGCCGGCAACAATCCCTTAGCGGGGCGGCTAGCACAGATACGCAGTATTTT
abundance: many; d_gene: TRBD2; v_gene: TRBV6-2/TRBV6-3; j_gene: TRBJ2-3; CDR3aa: CASSYGTSSPAFTDTQYF; CDR3nt: TGTGCCAGCAGTTACGGGACTAGCTCGCCAGCTTTCACAGATACGCAGTATTTT
abundance: .; d_gene: .; v_gene: TRBV5-1; j_gene: TRBJ2-7; CDR3aa: CASKLGDGREQYF; CDR3nt: TGCGCCAGCAAGCTCGGGGACGGCCGGGAGCAGTACTTC
abundance: .; d_gene: .; v_gene: TRBV6-5; j_gene: TRBJ2-5; CDR3aa: CASKSTGSGTQYF; CDR3nt: TGTGCCAGCAAATCTACAGGGTCCGGGACCCAGTACTTC
abundance: .; d_gene: TRBD2; v_gene: TRBV3-1; j_gene: TRBJ2-1; CDR3aa: CASSQGLAGYEEQFF; CDR3nt: TGTGCCAGCAGCCAAGGACTAGCGGGATACGAGGAGCAGTTCTTC
abundance: .; d_gene: .; v_gene: TRBV29-1; j_gene: TRBJ2-7; CDR3aa: CSVDTDGGGYF; CDR3nt: TGCAGCGTTGACACCGACGGTGGAGGGTACTTC
abundance: .; d_gene: .; v_gene: TRBV28; j_gene: TRBJ2-5; CDR3aa: CASSGDIQETQYF; CDR3nt: TGTGCCAGCAGTGGGGACATCCAAGAGACCCAGTACTTC
abundance: many; d_gene: TRBD1; v_gene: TRBV6-5; j_gene: TRBJ1-2; CDR3aa: CASSYSGGNYGYTF; CDR3nt: TGTGCCAGCAGTTATTCAGGGGGGAACTATGGCTACACCTTC
abundance: many; d_gene: TRBD1; v_gene: TRBV5-1; j_gene: TRBJ1-2; CDR3aa: CASSGTGDGYTF; CDR3nt: TGCGCCAGCAGCGGGACAGGGGACGGCTACACCTTC
abundance: .; d_gene: .; v_gene: TRBV7-9; j_gene: TRBJ2-1; CDR3aa: CASSLSGQFF; CDR3nt: TGTGCCAGCAGCTTAAGTGGGCAGTTCTTC
abundance: few; d_gene: TRBD2; v_gene: TRBV5-1; j_gene: TRBJ2-5; CDR3aa: CASKLAVYQETQYF; CDR3nt: TGCGCCAGCAAACTAGCGGTTTACCAAGAGACCCAGTACTTC
abundance: .; d_gene: .; v_gene: TRBV7-8; j_gene: TRBJ1-2; CDR3aa: CASSLDRWGISAYGYTF; CDR3nt: TGTGCCAGCAGCTTAGATCGGTGGGGGATTAGTGCCTATGGCTACACCTTC
abundance: few; d_gene: .; v_gene: TRBV3-1; j_gene: TRBJ2-5; CDR3aa: CASSPSSVETQYF; CDR3nt: TGTGCCAGCAGCCCGTCTAGTGTGGAGACCCAGTACTTC
abundance: few; d_gene: .; v_gene: TRBV4-3; j_gene: TRBJ1-2; CDR3aa: CASSLDQDYGYTF; CDR3nt: TGCGCCAGCAGTTTGGACCAGGACTATGGCTACACCTTC
abundance: many; d_gene: .; v_gene: TRBV7-9; j_gene: TRBJ2-1; CDR3aa: CASSLRDPSYNEQFF; CDR3nt: TGTGCCAGCAGTCTCCGGGACCCTTCCTACAATGAGCAGTTCTTC
abundance: once; d_gene: .; v_gene: TRBV6-5; j_gene: TRBJ2-5; CDR3aa: CASSYSPPVGVRGVQETQYF; CDR3nt: TGTGCCAGCAGTTACTCGCCCCCTGTGGGGGTTCGCGGGGTTCAAGAGACCCAGTACTTC
abundance: .; d_gene: .; v_gene: TRBV6-6; j_gene: TRBJ2-7; CDR3aa: CASRHSRGSASYEQYF; CDR3nt: TGTGCCAGCAGGCATTCCCGTGGTAGCGCTTCCTACGAGCAGTACTTC
abundance: .; d_gene: TRBD1; v_gene: TRBV6-1; j_gene: TRBJ2-3; CDR3aa: CASSEAATPDRVDLIDTQYF; CDR3nt: TGTGCCAGCAGTGAAGCCGCAACCCCGGACAGGGTCGACCTCATAGATACGCAGTATTTT